The 16 T cell receptor beta chains below all came from one sample that was sequenced in a study of response to subunit inactivated influenza vaccine (dated by TCRdb to between 2017 and 2018). To prepare the library, RT-PCR was applied. TCRdb names Illumina HiSeq 2500 as the instrument used. The public sequencing data were trimmed at Q25 with fastp and processed into clonotypes with MiXCR by TCRdb, which kept only in-frame beta chains. Identical CDR3 protein sequences are pooled into one entry, listed with their most common genes and DNA. This sample lists 530,000 or so distinct CDR3 sequences; about 14% were detected once. Of the sample, around 10% falls within the top ten clones. The input for sequencing was PBMCs from blood, taken 12 days after vaccination. The receptors here all came from a man aged 45-65 years who received an inactivated influenza vaccine. Donor details come from another sample of the same person, matched by shared clones.

The chain is built from TRBV19 and TRBJ2-2; D gene ambiguous. The CDR3 is 13 amino acids. Trimming removed 3 bases at V and 6 bases at J, with 8 bases between. The V gene's germline CDR1 is LNHDA and CDR2 SQIVND (reference sequence). The CDR3: CASSITSAGELFF. CDR3 coding DNA: TGTGCCAGTAGTATTACCTCAGCCGGGGAGCTGTTTTTT.

There are a few counts of this clonotype. J is TRBJ1-3 and V is TRBV12-3 or TRBV12-4; 9 nucleotides align to TRBD1. The CDR3 length is 17 residues. With 3 bases clipped from V and 8 bases from J, the junction kept 14 bases outside the gene matches. The CDR3: CASSFPMTGTGRDTIYF. Here the CDR3 DNA reads TGTGCCAGCAGTTTTCCCATGACCGGGACAGGGAGGGACACCATATATTTT.

The rearrangement links TRBV20-1 to TRBJ1-3, with TRBD1 matching over 7 bases. The CDR3 is 16 amino acids. The ends lost 0 bases at V and 0 bases at J; junction bases unmatched: 5. The germline V gene has CDR1 DFQATT and CDR2 SNEGSKA (reference sequence). CDR3 DNA sequence: TGCAGTGCTAGAGATAACTCAGGGGGCTCTGGAAACACCATATATTTT. Encoded protein: CSARDNSGGSGNTIYF.

The table lists this clonotype with many counts. This chain uses TRBV12-3 or TRBV12-4 with TRBJ1-2, with 8 bases lining up with TRBD1. CDR3 length: 15 residues. With 5 bases clipped from V and 4 bases from J, the junction kept 9 bases outside the gene matches. CDR3 nucleotides: TGTGCCAGCAGTCCCTCGGACAGGGATATCTATGGCTACACCTTC. Residues: CASSPSDRDIYGYTF.

The chain joins TRBV20-1 to TRBJ1-5; no reliable D call. The length of the CDR3 is 15 residues. The V and J ends lost 0 bases and 2 bases respectively, with 11 bases between them. Germline loops: CDR1 DFQATT, CDR2 SNEGSKA (reference sequence). The CDR3 spells CSARDSPNGNQPQHF. The CDR3 DNA is TGCAGTGCTAGAGACAGTCCCAATGGCAATCAGCCCCAGCATTTT.

Many counts were recorded for this clonotype. The genes are TRBV11-1 and TRBJ2-7, with D possibly TRBD1 on 5 matching bases. The CDR3 totals 13 residues. Germline values: CDR1 SGHAT, CDR2 FQDESV (reference sequence). With 5 bases removed from V and 0 bases from J, the gap between germline ends came to 8 bases. The CDR3 nucleotides read TGTGCCAGCAGCCCAGGGCTCTCCTACGAGCAGTACTTC. This translates into CASSPGLSYEQYF.

This clonotype was picked up a small number of times. The chain uses TRBV20-1 and TRBJ2-5; a weak D match, TRBD2 (6 bases). The CDR3 consists of 14 residues. In germline, CDR1 is DFQATT, CDR2 SNEGSKA (reference sequence). V was cut by 5 bases and J by 7 bases, with 20 bases left in between. The CDR3 bases are TGCAGTGCTGGAGGAGGGACTCTCTATGGGACCCAGTACTTC. Encoded protein: CSAGGGTLYGTQYF.

In this sample, this clonotype turned up a few times. This sequence joins TRBV5-1 and TRBJ2-5; D might be TRBD2 (7 bases). The CDR3 spans 16 residues. Trimming shortened V by 0 bases and J by 1 base, and 13 bases separated the two germline ends. CDR1 and CDR2 from the germline V gene are SGHRS and YFSETQ. The CDR3 region is CASSLEGGVFQETQYF. The CDR3 bases are TGCGCCAGCAGCTTGGAGGGGGGGGTTTTCCAAGAGACCCAGTACTTC.

The chain employs TRBV5-1 and TRBJ2-1; TRBD2 agrees at 7 bases. In germline, CDR1 is SGHRS, CDR2 YFSETQ. This CDR3 has 16 residues. After removal of 0 bases from V and 2 bases from J, the junction contained 5 bases not matched to a gene. This chain's CDR3 is CASSLVGRETYNEQFF. The CDR3 nucleotides are TGCGCCAGCAGCTTGGTTGGGAGGGAGACCTACAATGAGCAGTTCTTC.

This sequence joins TRBV20-1 and TRBJ1-1; 10 positions match TRBD1. The CDR3 contains 12 residues. J was trimmed by 7 bases and V by 5 bases; bases with no gene match: 4. Germline assignment: CDR1 DFQATT and CDR2 SNEGSKA (reference sequence). This CDR3 is CSAPRDRGEAFF. The CDR3 nucleotides are TGCAGTGCTCCCCGGGACAGGGGTGAAGCTTTCTTT.

The chain recombines TRBV6-2 or TRBV6-3 with TRBJ2-1; D is perhaps TRBD2 (6 bases). V was shortened by 6 bases and J by 5 bases, with 14 bases between the two germline ends. CDR3 length: 14 residues. From germline, CDR1 is MNHEY and CDR2 SVGEGT. CDR3 bases: TGTGCCAGCAGAGTAGCGGATACTAACAATGAGCAGTTCTTC. As protein: CASRVADTNNEQFF.

This clonotype was found a few times. V gene TRBV5-1 combines with J gene TRBJ2-2; D might be TRBD1 or TRBD2, each matching 5 bases. The CDR3 totals 16 residues. V lost 1 base to trimming and J lost 4 bases, with 14 bases between them. Per the germline V gene, CDR1 is SGHRS and CDR2 is YFSETQ. CDR3 DNA sequence: TGCGCCAGCAGCTTGTCGGGGACCCTAGGCACCGGGGAGCTGTTTTTT. Amino acid sequence: CASSLSGTLGTGELFF.

This clonotype was found many times. This chain joins TRBV28 and TRBJ1-3, with 8 bases identical to TRBD1. The germline gives CDR1 MDHEN, CDR2 SYDVKM. The CDR3 is 16 amino acids. With 5 bases clipped from V and 0 bases from J, the junction kept 6 bases outside the gene matches. The DNA of the CDR3 is TGTGCCAGCAGTACCCGGACAGGGCGCTCTGGAAACACCATATATTTT. It encodes CASSTRTGRSGNTIYF.

J is TRBJ2-7 and V is TRBV6-2 or TRBV6-3; D is perhaps TRBD1 (6 bases). Germline CDR1 MNHEY, CDR2 SVGEGT. Trimming shortened V by 5 bases and J by 6 bases, and 17 bases separated the two germline ends. This CDR3 is built from 14 residues. CDR3 bases: TGTGCCAGCAGTCCGCCAGGGGCGCCTGGCGAGCAGTACTTC. Its protein product is CASSPPGAPGEQYF.

This clonotype was detected a few times. This sequence joins TRBV15 and TRBJ2-2, with a weak D call TRBD1 (5 bases). The CDR3 contains 14 residues. The germline CDR1 and CDR2 sequences are LNHNV and YYDKDF (reference sequence). V was cut by 5 bases and J by 7 bases, with 14 bases left in between. The CDR3 coding sequence is TGTGCCACCAGCTTCTCCTCAGGGATCGGGGAGCTGTTTTTT. Amino acids: CATSFSSGIGELFF.

The V gene is TRBV5-6, the J gene TRBJ2-3; TRBD2 matches 10 bases. Germline loops: CDR1 SGHDT, CDR2 YYEEEE. The CDR3 consists of 14 residues. Germline trimming cut 5 bases from V and 7 bases from J; bases unmatched to any gene: 7. The CDR3, as DNA: TGTGCCAGCAGACAGGGACTAGCGAAAAATACGCAGTATTTT. Its protein is CASRQGLAKNTQYF.